This T cell receptor (beta chain) was identified in a study of Graves' ophthalmopathy and Graves' hyperthyroidism. Study observations and caveats: The study's model predicted ophthalmopathy progression at about 68% sensitivity and almost 75% specificity.

This clonotype has a single count. The antigen is not known. Its ends do not fully match the called genes, so a read error is possible. CDR3 regions of TCR beta were amplified from RNA transcripts. First-round RT-PCR employed HTBI primers, with a second-round multiplex PCR after it. One entry per CDR3 protein results from TCRdb running MiXCR on the multiplex PCR reads. The profile shows around 590,000 distinct CDR3 sequences, under 45% of them singletons. Per the germline V gene, CDR1 is SGDLS and CDR2 is YYNGEE. The CDR3 contains 15 residues. The sequencing sample was made of peripheral blood or thyroid tissue (not recorded which). The receptor's source is an adult man with Graves' hyperthyroidism. The chain is built from TRBV9 and TRBJ2-5, with D perhaps matching TRBD1 (6 bases). The CDR3: CVSSVDRMPQETQYF. CDR3 in DNA: TGTGTCAGCAGCGTAGACAGGATGCCCCAAGAGACCCAGTACTTC.